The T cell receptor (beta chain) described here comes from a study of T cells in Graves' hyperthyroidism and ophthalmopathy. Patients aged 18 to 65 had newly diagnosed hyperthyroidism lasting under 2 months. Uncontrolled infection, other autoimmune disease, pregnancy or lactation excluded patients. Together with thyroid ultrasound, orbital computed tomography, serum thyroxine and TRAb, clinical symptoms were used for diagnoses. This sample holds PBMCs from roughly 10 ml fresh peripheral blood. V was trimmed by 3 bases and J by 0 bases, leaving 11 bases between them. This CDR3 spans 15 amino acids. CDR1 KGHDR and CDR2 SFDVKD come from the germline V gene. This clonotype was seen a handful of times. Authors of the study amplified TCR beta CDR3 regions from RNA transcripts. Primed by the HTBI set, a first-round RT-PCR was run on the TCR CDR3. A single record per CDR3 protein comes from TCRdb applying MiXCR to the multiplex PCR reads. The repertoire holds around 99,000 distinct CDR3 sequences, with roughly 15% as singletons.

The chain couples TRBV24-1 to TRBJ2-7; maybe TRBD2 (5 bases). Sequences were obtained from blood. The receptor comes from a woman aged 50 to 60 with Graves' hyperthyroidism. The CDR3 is CATSDGGLLSYEQYF. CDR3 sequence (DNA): TGTGCCACCAGTGATGGTGGACTTCTCTCCTACGAGCAGTACTTC.